Presented here are 9 T cell receptor beta chains from one specimen sequenced in a study of shared clonotypes between healthy human individuals (TCRdb year 2020). The method was the immunoSEQ multiplex PCR assay. The clones in this table, taken by TCRdb from immuneACCESS, are in-frame only. Not every clone is retained; where verified, under half of the shortfall comes from an unresolved V gene, and the cause of the rest is unknown. The sample table shows about 1.5 million clones, and approximately 97% are seen once. Together, the top ten hold roughly 1.2% of the sample. Sequenced sample: naive CD4+ T cells sorted from blood. This sample's cell subset or site label indicates: CD45RA+ positively selected. The receptors were gathered from a young man in good health.

The V gene is TRBV9, the J gene TRBJ2-5; 7 bases are a match to TRBD2. The CDR3 length is 15 residues. After removal of 2 bases from V and 2 bases from J, the junction contained 6 bases not matched to a gene. CDR1 is SGDLS, CDR2 YYNGEE, per germline. CDR3 in amino acids: CASSVQGTIQETQYF. CDR3 nucleotide sequence: TGTGCCAGCAGCGTGCAAGGGACTATTCAAGAGACCCAGTACTTC.

The chain joins TRBV6-5 to TRBJ1-1; no clear D gene. The CDR3 length is 14 residues. With 5 bases removed from V and 2 bases from J, the gap between germline ends came to 12 bases. CDR1 MNHEY and CDR2 SVGAGI come from the germline V gene. Here the CDR3 reads CASSQMGVNTEAFF. Here the CDR3 DNA reads TGTGCCAGCAGTCAAATGGGAGTTAACACTGAAGCTTTCTTT.

In regard to this clone: The identical CDR3 is also encoded by other nucleotide sequences in the sample. The chain recombines TRBV2 with TRBJ2-3; D call uncertain. This CDR3 has 12 residues. CDR1 and CDR2 (germline): SNHLY, FYNNEI. Trimming left V 2 bases short and J 5 bases short, with 5 bases between. The CDR3, as DNA: TGTGCCAGCAGTGAATGGCGAGATACGCAGTATTTT. Translated, it gives CASSEWRDTQYF.

The chain is built from TRBV5-4 and TRBJ1-2; TRBD1 aligns across 11 bases. V dropped 0 bases and J dropped 3; count of bases not matched to a gene: 1. The germline gives CDR1 SGHNT, CDR2 YYREEE (reference sequence). This CDR3 spans 15 amino acids. The CDR3 protein is CASSLGGQGDYGYTF. Written as DNA, the CDR3 is TGTGCCAGCAGCTTGGGGGGACAGGGGGACTATGGCTACACCTTC.

V gene TRBV7-9 combines with J gene TRBJ1-1; D not certain. Germline V gene lookup returns CDR1 SEHNR and CDR2 FQNEAQ (reference sequence). With 2 bases removed from V and 3 bases from J, the gap between germline ends came to 13 bases. The CDR3 has 15 amino acids. CDR3 loop: CASSLIGGIDTEAFF. For the CDR3, the DNA is TGTGCCAGCAGCTTAATCGGAGGGATCGACACTGAAGCTTTCTTT.

This clone was recorded only once. The chain uses TRBV7-2 and TRBJ2-3; D is unclear. There are 14 residues in the CDR3. The V and J ends lost 4 bases and 4 bases respectively, with 12 bases between them. Looked up from germline, CDR1 is SGHTA and CDR2 is FQGNSA. The DNA for the CDR3 is TGTGCCAGCAGCTCCCCCGGGCCTTCAGATACGCAGTATTTT. It specifies CASSSPGPSDTQYF. Full variable domain (rest looked up from reference TRBV7-2 and TRBJ2-3): GAGVSQSPSNKVTEKGKDVELRCDPISGHTALYWYRQSLGQGLEFLIYFQGNSAPDKSGLPSDRFSAERTGGSVSTLTIQRTQQEDSAVYLCASSSPGPSDTQYFGPGTRLTVL.

For this clone: Additional DNA sequences in this sample encode the identical CDR3. The rearrangement links TRBV18 to TRBJ1-3; perhaps TRBD1 as D (6 bases). The germline gives CDR1 KGHSH, CDR2 LQKENI. Trimming took off 3 bases at V and 0 bases at J, with 9 bases between the two ends. The CDR3 totals 15 residues. The CDR3 loop is CASSPTGNSGNTIYF. In nucleotides, the CDR3 is TGTGCCAGCTCACCTACAGGGAACTCTGGAAACACCATATATTTT.

The genes are TRBV18 and TRBJ2-1, with TRBD2 identical over 8 bases. The V gene end was trimmed by 6 bases and the J gene end by 7 bases; junction bases not matched to a gene: 14. The germline CDR1 and CDR2 sequences are KGHSH and LQKENI. This CDR3 has 16 amino acids. CDR3 nucleotides: TGTGCCAGCTCCCCCCCCACCCGAAGCGGGAGAAATGAGCAGTTCTTC. Residues: CASSPPTRSGRNEQFF.

The V call is TRBV9, the J call TRBJ2-7; 9 nucleotides line up with TRBD2. Germline loops: CDR1 SGDLS, CDR2 YYNGEE. CDR3 length: 16 amino acids. After removal of 2 bases from V and 6 bases from J, the junction contained 12 bases not matched to a gene. CDR3 protein: CASSVGNSGRLGEQYF. The CDR3 DNA is TGTGCCAGCAGCGTCGGAAATAGCGGGAGATTAGGCGAGCAGTACTTC.